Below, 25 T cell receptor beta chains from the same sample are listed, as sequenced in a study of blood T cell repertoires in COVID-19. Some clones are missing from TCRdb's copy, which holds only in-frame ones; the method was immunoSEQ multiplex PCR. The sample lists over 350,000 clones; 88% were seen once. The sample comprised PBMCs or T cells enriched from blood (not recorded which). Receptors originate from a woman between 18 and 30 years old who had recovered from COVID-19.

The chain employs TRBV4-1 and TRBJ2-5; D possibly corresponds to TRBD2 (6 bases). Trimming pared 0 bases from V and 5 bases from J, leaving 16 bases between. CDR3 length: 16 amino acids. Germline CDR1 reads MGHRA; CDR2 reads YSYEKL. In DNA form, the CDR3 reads TGCGCCAGCAGCCAAGATGCAGGAGGGGTGGGGGAGACCCAGTACTTC. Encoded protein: CASSQDAGGVGETQYF.

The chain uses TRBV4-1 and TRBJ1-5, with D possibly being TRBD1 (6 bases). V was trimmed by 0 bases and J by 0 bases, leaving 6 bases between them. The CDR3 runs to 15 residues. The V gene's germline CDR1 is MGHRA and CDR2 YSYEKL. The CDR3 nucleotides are TGCGCCAGCAGCCAAGAGGGGGCTAGCAATCAGCCCCAGCATTTT. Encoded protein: CASSQEGASNQPQHF.

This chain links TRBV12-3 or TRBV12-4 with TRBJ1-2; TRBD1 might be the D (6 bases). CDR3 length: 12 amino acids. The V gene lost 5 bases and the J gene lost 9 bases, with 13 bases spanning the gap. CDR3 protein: CASSILQGSYTF. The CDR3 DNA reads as TGTGCCAGCAGTATCCTACAGGGTAGCTACACCTTC.

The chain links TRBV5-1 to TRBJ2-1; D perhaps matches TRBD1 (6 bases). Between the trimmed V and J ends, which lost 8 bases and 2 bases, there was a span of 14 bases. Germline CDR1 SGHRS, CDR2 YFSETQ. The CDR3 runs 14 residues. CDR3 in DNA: TGCGCCAGTAACCCCGGGACACCCTACAATGAGCAGTTCTTC. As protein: CASNPGTPYNEQFF.

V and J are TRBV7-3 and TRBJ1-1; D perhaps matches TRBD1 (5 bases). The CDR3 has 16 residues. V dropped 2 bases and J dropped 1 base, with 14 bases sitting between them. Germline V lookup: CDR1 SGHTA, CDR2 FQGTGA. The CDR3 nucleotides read TGTGCCAGCAGCTTACAGGGAAACACCCCGAACACTGAAGCTTTCTTT. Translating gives CASSLQGNTPNTEAFF.

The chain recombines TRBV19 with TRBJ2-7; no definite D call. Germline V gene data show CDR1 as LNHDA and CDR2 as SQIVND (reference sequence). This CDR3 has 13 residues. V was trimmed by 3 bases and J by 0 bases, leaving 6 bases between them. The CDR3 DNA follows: TGTGCCAGTAGTATGAGTGTCTCCTACGAGCAGTACTTC. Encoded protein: CASSMSVSYEQYF.

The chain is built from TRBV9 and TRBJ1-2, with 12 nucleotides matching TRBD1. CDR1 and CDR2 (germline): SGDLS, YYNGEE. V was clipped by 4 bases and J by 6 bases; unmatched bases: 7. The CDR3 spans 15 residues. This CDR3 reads CASSPRDRGLNGYTF. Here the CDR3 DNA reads TGTGCCAGCAGCCCTCGGGACAGGGGGCTCAATGGCTACACCTTC.

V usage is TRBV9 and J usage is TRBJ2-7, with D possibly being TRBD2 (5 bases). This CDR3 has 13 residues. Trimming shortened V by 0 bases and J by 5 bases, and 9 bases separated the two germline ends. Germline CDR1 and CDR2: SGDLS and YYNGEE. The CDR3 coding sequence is TGTGCCAGCAGCGTAGAAGGACTCCACGAGCAGTACTTC. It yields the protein CASSVEGLHEQYF.

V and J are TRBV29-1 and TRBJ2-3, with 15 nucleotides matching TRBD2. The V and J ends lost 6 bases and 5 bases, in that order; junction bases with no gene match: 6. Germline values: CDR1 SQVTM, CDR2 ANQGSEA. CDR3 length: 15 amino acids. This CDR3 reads CSVRTSGGAGDTQYF. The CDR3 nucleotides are TGCAGCGTGCGGACTAGCGGGGGGGCCGGAGATACGCAGTATTTT.

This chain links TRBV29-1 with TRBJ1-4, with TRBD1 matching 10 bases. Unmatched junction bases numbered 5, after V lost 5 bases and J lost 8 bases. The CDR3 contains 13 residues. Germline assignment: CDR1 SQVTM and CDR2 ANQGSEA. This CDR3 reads CSVYRDRGEKLFF. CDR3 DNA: TGCAGCGTTTACCGGGACAGGGGCGAAAAACTGTTTTTT.

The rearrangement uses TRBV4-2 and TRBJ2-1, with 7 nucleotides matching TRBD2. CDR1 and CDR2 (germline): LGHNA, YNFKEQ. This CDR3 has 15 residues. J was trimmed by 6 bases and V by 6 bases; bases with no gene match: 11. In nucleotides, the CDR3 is TGTGCCAGCAGGCTAACCCGGGACTACTTCAATGAGCAGTTCTTC. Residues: CASRLTRDYFNEQFF.

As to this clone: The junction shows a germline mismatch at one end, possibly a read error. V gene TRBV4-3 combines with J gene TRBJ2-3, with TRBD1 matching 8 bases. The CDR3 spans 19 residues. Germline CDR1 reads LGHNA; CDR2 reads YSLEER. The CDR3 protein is CAGSQTPRGGQGNTDTQYF. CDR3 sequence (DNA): TGCGCCGGCAGCCAGACGCCCCGGGGCGGACAGGGTAACACAGATACGCAGTATTTT.

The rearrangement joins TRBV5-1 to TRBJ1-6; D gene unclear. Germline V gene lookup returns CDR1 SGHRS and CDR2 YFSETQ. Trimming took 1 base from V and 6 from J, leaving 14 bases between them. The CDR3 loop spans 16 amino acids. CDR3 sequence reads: CASSLFPGERNSPLHF. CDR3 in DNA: TGCGCCAGCAGCTTGTTTCCGGGAGAGCGTAATTCACCCCTCCACTTT.

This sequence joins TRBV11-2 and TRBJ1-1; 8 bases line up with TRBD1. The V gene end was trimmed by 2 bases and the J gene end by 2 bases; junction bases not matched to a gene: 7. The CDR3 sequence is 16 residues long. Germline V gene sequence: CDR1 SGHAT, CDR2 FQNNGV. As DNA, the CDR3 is TGTGCCAGCAGCTTAACCCTGGGACAGGAAAACACTGAAGCTTTCTTT. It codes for CASSLTLGQENTEAFF.

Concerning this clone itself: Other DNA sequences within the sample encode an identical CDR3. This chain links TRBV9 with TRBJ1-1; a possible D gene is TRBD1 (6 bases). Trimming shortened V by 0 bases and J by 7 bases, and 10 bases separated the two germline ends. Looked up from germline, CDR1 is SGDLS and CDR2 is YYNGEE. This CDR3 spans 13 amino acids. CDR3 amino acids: CASSVAGGSEAFF. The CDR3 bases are TGTGCCAGCAGCGTAGCTGGGGGCAGTGAAGCTTTCTTT.

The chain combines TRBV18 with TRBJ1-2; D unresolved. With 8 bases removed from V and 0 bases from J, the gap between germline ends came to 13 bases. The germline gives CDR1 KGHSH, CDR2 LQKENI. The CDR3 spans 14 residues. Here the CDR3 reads CASPVTDSNYGYTF. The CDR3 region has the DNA TGTGCCAGCCCAGTAACGGACTCTAACTATGGCTACACCTTC.

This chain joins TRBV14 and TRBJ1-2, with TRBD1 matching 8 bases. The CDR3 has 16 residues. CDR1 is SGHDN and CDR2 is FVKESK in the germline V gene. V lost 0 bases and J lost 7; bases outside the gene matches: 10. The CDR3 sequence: CASSQDAGRGRVGYTF. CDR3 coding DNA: TGTGCCAGCAGCCAAGACGCTGGCAGGGGGCGCGTTGGCTACACCTTC.

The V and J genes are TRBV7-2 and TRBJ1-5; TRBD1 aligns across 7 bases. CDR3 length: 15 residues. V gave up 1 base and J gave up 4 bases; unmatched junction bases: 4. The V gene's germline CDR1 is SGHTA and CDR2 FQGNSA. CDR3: CASSLGDRDNQPQHF. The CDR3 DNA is TGTGCCAGCAGCTTAGGCGACAGGGATAATCAGCCCCAGCATTTT. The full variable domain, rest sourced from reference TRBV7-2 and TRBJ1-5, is GAGVSQSPSNKVTEKGKDVELRCDPISGHTALYWYRQSLGQGLEFLIYFQGNSAPDKSGLPSDRFSAERTGGSVSTLTIQRTQQEDSAVYLCASSLGDRDNQPQHFGDGTRLSIL.

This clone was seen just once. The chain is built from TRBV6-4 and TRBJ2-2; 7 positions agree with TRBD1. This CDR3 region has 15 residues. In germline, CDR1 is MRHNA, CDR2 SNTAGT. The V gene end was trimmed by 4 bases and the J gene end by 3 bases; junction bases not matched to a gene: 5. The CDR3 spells CASSGGQAHTGELFF. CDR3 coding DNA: TGTGCCAGCAGTGGAGGACAGGCGCACACCGGGGAGCTGTTTTTT.

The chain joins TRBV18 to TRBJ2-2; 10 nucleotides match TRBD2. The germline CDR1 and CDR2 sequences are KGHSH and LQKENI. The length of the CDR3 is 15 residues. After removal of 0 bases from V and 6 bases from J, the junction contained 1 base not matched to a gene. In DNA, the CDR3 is TGTGCCAGCTCACCACCGAGCGGGGGGGCCGGGGAGCTGTTTTTT. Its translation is CASSPPSGGAGELFF.

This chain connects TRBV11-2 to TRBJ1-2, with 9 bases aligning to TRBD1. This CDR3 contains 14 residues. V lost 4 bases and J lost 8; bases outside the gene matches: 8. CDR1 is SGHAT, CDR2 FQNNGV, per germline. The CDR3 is CASSSDRGRQGYTF. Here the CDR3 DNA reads TGTGCCAGCAGCTCGGACAGGGGCCGGCAGGGCTACACCTTC.

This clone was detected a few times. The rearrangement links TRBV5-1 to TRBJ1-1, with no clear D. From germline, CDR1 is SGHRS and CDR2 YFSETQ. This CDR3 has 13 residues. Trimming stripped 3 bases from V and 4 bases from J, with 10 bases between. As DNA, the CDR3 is TGCGCCAGCAGCTGGAACTGGGCCACTGAAGCTTTCTTT. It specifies CASSWNWATEAFF.

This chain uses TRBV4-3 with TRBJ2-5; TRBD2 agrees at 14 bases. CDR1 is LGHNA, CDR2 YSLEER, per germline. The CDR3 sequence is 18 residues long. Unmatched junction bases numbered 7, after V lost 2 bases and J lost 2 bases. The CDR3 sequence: CASSQSGTSGGTQETQYF. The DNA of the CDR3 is TGCGCCAGCAGCCAATCCGGGACTAGCGGGGGAACTCAAGAGACCCAGTACTTC.

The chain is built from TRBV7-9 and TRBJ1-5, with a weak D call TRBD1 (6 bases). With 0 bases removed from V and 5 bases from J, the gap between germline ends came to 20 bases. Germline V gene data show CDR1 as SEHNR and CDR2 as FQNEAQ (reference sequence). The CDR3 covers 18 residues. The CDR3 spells CASSLAPHKTGFYQPQHF. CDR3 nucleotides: TGTGCCAGCAGCTTAGCCCCTCATAAGACAGGTTTCTATCAGCCCCAGCATTTT.

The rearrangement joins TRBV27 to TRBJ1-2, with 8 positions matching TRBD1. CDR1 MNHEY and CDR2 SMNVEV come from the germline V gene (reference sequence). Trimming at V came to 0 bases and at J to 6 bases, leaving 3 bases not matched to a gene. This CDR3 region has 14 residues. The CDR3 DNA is TGTGCCAGCAGTTTATCCGAGGACAGGGATGGCTACACCTTC. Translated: CASSLSEDRDGYTF.